These 20 T cell receptor beta chains were all obtained from the same sample, sequenced in a study of cytomegalovirus exposure and HLA in healthy donors. Sequencing used immunoSEQ multiplex PCR; TCRdb keeps in-frame clones, though not all of them. The sample contains tens of thousands of clones, 94% of which appear only once. Material for sequencing was PBMCs. The source is a woman aged 18 to 35 in good health and CMV-seronegative.

The chain is built from TRBV2 and TRBJ1-1; 7 bases fit TRBD1. This CDR3 comprises 12 residues. Per germline, CDR1 SNHLY and CDR2 FYNNEI. Trimming removed 6 bases from V and 5 bases from J; junction bases left unmatched: 3. CDR3 DNA: TGTGCCAGCAGCAGGGGGAGGACTGAAGCTTTCTTT. Translation: CASSRGRTEAFF.

The chain carries TRBV7-6 and TRBJ2-1; 8 bases match TRBD2. Losses at the gene ends were 5 bases for V and 8 bases for J; bases not matched to a gene: 14. The CDR3 is 16 amino acids. Germline loops: CDR1 SGHVS, CDR2 FNYEAQ. The CDR3 DNA sequence: TGTGCCAGCAGCAGCACCCCCGGGACTAGTACCCATGAGCAGTTCTTC. This gives the protein CASSSTPGTSTHEQFF.

This clone was observed a handful of times. The gene calls are TRBV10-3 and TRBJ1-1; TRBD1 matches 9 bases. Germline values: CDR1 ENHRY, CDR2 SYGVKD. Trimming took 11 bases from V and 0 from J; bases not matched to a gene: 7. The CDR3 loop spans 14 amino acids. CDR3 in DNA: TGTGCCTCCGGACAGGGGTCTATGAACACTGAAGCTTTCTTT. This gives the protein CASGQGSMNTEAFF.

The CDR3 reads CASSVGGDTGELFF. CDR3 DNA: TGTGCCAGCAGCGTAGGGGGAGACACCGGGGAGCTGTTTTTT. This chain connects TRBV9 to TRBJ2-2; D may be TRBD2 (5 bases). The CDR3 runs 14 residues. Trimming removed 0 bases from V and 3 bases from J, with 6 bases in between. Looked up from germline, CDR1 is SGDLS and CDR2 is YYNGEE.

The CDR3 is CASSSGGGGGYEQYF. CDR3 nucleotide sequence: TGTGCCAGCAGTTCGGGGGGAGGGGGAGGCTACGAGCAGTACTTC. This sequence joins TRBV13 and TRBJ2-7; TRBD2 might be the D (7 bases). The germline V and J ends were trimmed by 6 bases and 3 bases, with 18 bases remaining between them. CDR1 is PRHDT and CDR2 is FYEKMQ in the germline V gene (reference sequence). This CDR3 spans 15 amino acids. Full variable domain (outside the CDR3, taken from reference TRBV13 and TRBJ2-7): AAGVIQSPRHLIKEKRETATLKCYPIPRHDTVYWYQQGPGQDPQFLISFYEKMQSDKGSIPDRFSAQQFSDYHSELNMSSLELGDSALYFCASSSGGGGGYEQYFGPGTRLTVT.

The chain combines TRBV30 with TRBJ1-4, with D uncertain. Trimming shortened V by 0 bases and J by 3 bases, and 5 bases separated the two germline ends. CDR1 is GTSNPN and CDR2 is SVGIG in the germline V gene (reference sequence). The CDR3 extends over 13 amino acids. In nucleotides, the CDR3 is TGTGCCTGGAGTGTGGGAGCTAATGAAAAACTGTTTTTT. Encoded protein: CAWSVGANEKLFF.

The V and J genes are TRBV5-1 and TRBJ1-1, with D possibly TRBD1 on 5 matching bases. The CDR3 runs to 14 residues. The V and J ends lost 4 bases and 5 bases respectively, with 15 bases between them. Germline loops: CDR1 SGHRS, CDR2 YFSETQ. The CDR3 region has the DNA TGCGCCAGCAGCCCGGGGGGAGTGAGGACTGAAGCTTTCTTT. Protein sequence: CASSPGGVRTEAFF.

The rearrangement links TRBV7-2 to TRBJ1-2; tentative D call: TRBD1 (5 bases). CDR3 length equals 12 residues. Trimming took off 11 bases at V and 7 bases at J, with 17 bases between the two ends. CDR1 and CDR2 (germline): SGHTA, FQGNSA. CDR3 amino acids: CAVDGGAAGYTF. As DNA, the CDR3 is TGTGCCGTAGACGGAGGGGCGGCTGGCTACACCTTC.

CDR3 nucleotide sequence: TGTGCCACCAGCCAAAACCCGGAAAGGGGGGGTGAAAAACTGTTTTTT. Protein product: CATSQNPERGGEKLFF. This rearrangement joins TRBV15 to TRBJ1-4; D possibly corresponds to TRBD1 (6 bases). V was shortened by 5 bases and J by 7 bases, with 20 bases between the two germline ends. This CDR3 spans 16 amino acids. CDR1 and CDR2 from the germline V gene are LNHNV and YYDKDF (reference sequence).

V usage is TRBV9 and J usage is TRBJ1-6, with 7 nucleotides matching TRBD1. Unmatched junction bases numbered 8, after V lost 4 bases and J lost 7 bases. This CDR3 contains 15 residues. The germline gives CDR1 SGDLS, CDR2 YYNGEE. The CDR3 DNA is TGTGCCAGCAGCACCCGGGACAGAGGGAATTCACCCCTCCACTTT. Protein product: CASSTRDRGNSPLHF.

The chain links TRBV7-9 to TRBJ2-7; no firm D call. V was trimmed by 6 bases and J by 4 bases, leaving 13 bases between them. Germline V CDR1 and CDR2: SEHNR, FQNEAQ (reference sequence). This CDR3 has 13 amino acids. The CDR3 DNA is TGTGCCAGCAGTTTACGTAGTTTGTACGAGCAGTACTTC. Amino acid sequence: CASSLRSLYEQYF.

The V call is TRBV18, the J call TRBJ1-2; D is perhaps TRBD1 (6 bases). This CDR3 is 13 amino acids long. Germline values: CDR1 KGHSH, CDR2 LQKENI. V dropped 6 bases and J dropped 4 bases, with 12 bases sitting between them. CDR3 DNA sequence: TGTGCCAGCTCCCCCGGGACAAGCTATGGCTACACCTTC. Its translation: CASSPGTSYGYTF.

This clone appeared a single time. The chain combines TRBV28 with TRBJ1-6, with D unresolved. There are 13 residues in the CDR3. The germline V gene encodes CDR1 MDHEN and CDR2 SYDVKM. CDR3 loop: CVRRRSRDSPLHF. The CDR3 nucleotides are TGTGTCAGAAGGAGGTCTAGGGATTCACCCCTCCACTTT.

This chain joins TRBV7-2 and TRBJ1-4; D is undetermined. Germline CDR1 and CDR2: SGHTA and FQGNSA. The CDR3 spans 13 residues. The germline V and J ends were trimmed by 3 bases and 7 bases, with 9 bases remaining between them. The CDR3: CASSFAMSEKLFF. The CDR3 region has the DNA TGTGCCAGCAGCTTCGCCATGAGTGAAAAACTGTTTTTT.

This sequence joins TRBV28 and TRBJ1-2; TRBD1 matches at 7 bases. Germline CDR1 MDHEN, CDR2 SYDVKM. CDR3 length equals 14 residues. The V and J ends lost 4 bases and 3 bases, in that order; junction bases with no gene match: 5. The CDR3 sequence is CASSSGTADYGYTF. The CDR3 DNA reads as TGTGCCAGCAGTTCCGGGACAGCAGACTATGGCTACACCTTC.

This sequence joins TRBV4-2 and TRBJ1-2; 7 bases map to TRBD1. The CDR3 totals 16 residues. J gave up 0 bases and V 1 base, and 5 bases lay outside the gene matches. Per the germline V gene, CDR1 is LGHNA and CDR2 is YNFKEQ. This CDR3 reads CASSQGPQGANYGYTF. In DNA, the CDR3 is TGTGCCAGCAGCCAAGGTCCGCAGGGGGCTAACTATGGCTACACCTTC.

The chain joins TRBV9 to TRBJ2-7; D may be TRBD2 (5 bases). Trimming took off 0 bases at V and 0 bases at J, with 10 bases between the two ends. The length of the CDR3 is 15 residues. CDR1 is SGDLS and CDR2 is YYNGEE in the germline V gene. CDR3 nucleotide sequence: TGTGCCAGCAGCGTAGGGGTAGCGAACTCCTACGAGCAGTACTTC. Translation: CASSVGVANSYEQYF.

V gene TRBV6-1 combines with J gene TRBJ1-1; 7 bases are shared with TRBD1. Germline values: CDR1 MNHNS, CDR2 SASEGT. CDR3 size: 13 residues. J was trimmed by 0 bases and V by 7 bases; bases with no gene match: 2. CDR3 region: CASKTGVNTEAFF. In DNA, the CDR3 is TGTGCCAGCAAAACAGGGGTGAACACTGAAGCTTTCTTT.

V usage is TRBV28 and J usage is TRBJ2-7; maybe TRBD1 (7 bases). The CDR3 covers 16 residues. V lost 0 bases and J lost 0, with 12 bases in between. Per the germline V gene, CDR1 is MDHEN and CDR2 is SYDVKM. The chain's CDR3 is CASSLWAGQYSYEQYF. CDR3 bases: TGTGCCAGCAGTTTATGGGCGGGACAGTACTCCTACGAGCAGTACTTC.

V is TRBV7-9 and J is TRBJ2-7; D may be TRBD1 (5 bases). Germline CDR1 SEHNR, CDR2 FQNEAQ (reference sequence). This CDR3 is built from 12 residues. Between the trimmed V and J ends, which lost 4 bases and 3 bases, there was a span of 7 bases. The CDR3 here is CASSYRFYEQYF. The CDR3 region has the DNA TGTGCCAGCAGCTACAGGTTCTACGAGCAGTACTTC.